Following are 26 T cell receptor beta chains from one sample sequenced in a study of cytomegalovirus exposure and HLA in healthy donors. Researchers ran the PCR with 60 Vbeta and 13 Jbeta primers. Profiling relied on immunoSEQ multiplex PCR, and the TCRdb table lists in-frame clones only, not all of them. The repertoire has 150,000 to 200,000 clones, over 65% of them found once; the top ten carry 1.4% to 1.5%. The specimen sequenced was PBMCs. The receptors were sampled from a man aged 18 to 29 in good health and CMV-seronegative.

The rearrangement links TRBV5-6 to TRBJ2-1, with 12 bases fitting TRBD2. This CDR3 contains 16 residues. J was trimmed by 9 bases and V by 4 bases; bases with no gene match: 11. Germline CDR1 and CDR2: SGHDT and YYEEEE. DNA for the CDR3: TGTGCCAGCAGCCCCTCGGCTAGCGGGAGGGCCGGTGAGCAGTTCTTC. This sequence encodes CASSPSASGRAGEQFF.

The V and J genes are TRBV25-1 and TRBJ2-7; perhaps TRBD1 as D (6 bases). The CDR3 has 14 amino acids. The germline V gene has CDR1 MGHDK and CDR2 SYGVNS. V dropped 7 bases and J dropped 3 bases, with 16 bases sitting between them. The CDR3 DNA is TGTGCCAGCACTTCGGGACACAGCTACTACGAGCAGTACTTC. It yields the protein CASTSGHSYYEQYF.

The chain joins TRBV21-1 to TRBJ2-7; the DNA was not compared with TRBD2, the D call given in the table. TRBV21-1 is shown as a pseudogene. The CDR3 totals 15 residues. Written as DNA, the CDR3 is TGTGCCAGCAGCAAAGTGCTACTACTTACCTACGAGCAGTACTTC. It encodes CASSKVLLLTYEQYF.

The chain uses TRBV9 and TRBJ1-6; TRBD1 matches 8 bases. This CDR3 comprises 17 residues. CDR1 and CDR2 from the germline V gene are SGDLS and YYNGEE. Trimming cost V 4 bases and J 2 bases; bases outside gene matches: 8. The CDR3 DNA reads TGTGCCAGCAGCTTAATGGACAGGGTCGCCTATAATTCACCCCTCCACTTT. Residues: CASSLMDRVAYNSPLHF.

The V call is TRBV18, the J call TRBJ2-3; D is uncertain. Germline V gene lookup returns CDR1 KGHSH and CDR2 LQKENI. Deletions cut 4 bases from V and 1 base from J, with 12 bases between. The CDR3 runs 15 residues. The CDR3 protein is CASSLGRSGTDTQYF. DNA of the CDR3: TGTGCCAGCTCACTTGGCAGGTCTGGCACAGATACGCAGTATTTT.

The V call is TRBV4-1, the J call TRBJ2-5, with TRBD1 identical over 8 bases. This CDR3 is built from 15 residues. CDR1 is MGHRA and CDR2 is YSYEKL in the germline V gene. The V gene end was trimmed by 4 bases and the J gene end by 5 bases; junction bases not matched to a gene: 9. The CDR3 is CASSPLDRAGETQYF. The DNA of the CDR3 is TGCGCCAGCAGCCCCCTGGACAGGGCGGGTGAGACCCAGTACTTC.

As for this clone: Other DNA sequences from this sample encode an identical CDR3 as well. The V call is TRBV18, the J call TRBJ2-5, with D possibly being TRBD1 (5 bases). Germline V CDR1 and CDR2: KGHSH, LQKENI. The ends were cut back, 6 bases at V and 4 bases at J, with 12 bases in the middle. This CDR3 has 13 amino acids. CDR3 sequence reads: CASSLGRAETQYF. As DNA, the CDR3 is TGTGCCAGCTCCTTGGGCAGGGCAGAGACCCAGTACTTC.

V usage is TRBV6-1 and J usage is TRBJ1-5, with 7 bases fitting TRBD1. The germline CDR1 and CDR2 sequences are MNHNS and SASEGT. CDR3 size: 15 residues. Trimming at V came to 6 bases and at J to 4 bases, leaving 9 bases not matched to a gene. CDR3 loop: CASRDRGRGNQPQHF. CDR3 DNA sequence: TGTGCCAGCAGGGACCGGGGCAGGGGGAATCAGCCCCAGCATTTT.

This clone was observed a handful of times. The V gene is TRBV15, the J gene TRBJ2-5, with 10 bases lining up with TRBD2. The CDR3 has 15 residues. The germline V gene has CDR1 LNHNV and CDR2 YYDKDF (reference sequence). The V segment lost 0 bases and the J segment 7 bases; nucleotides outside the gene matches: 5. This chain's CDR3 is CATSRDRGLATTQYF. Here the CDR3 DNA reads TGTGCCACCAGCAGAGATCGGGGACTAGCGACGACCCAGTACTTC.

This chain links TRBV6-1 with TRBJ2-3, with D perhaps TRBD2 (6 bases). The germline CDR1 and CDR2 sequences are MNHNS and SASEGT. This CDR3 region has 15 residues. V lost 3 bases and J lost 0, with 10 bases in between. Here the CDR3 DNA reads TGTGCCAGCAGTGAGTTAGCGGCTAGCACAGATACGCAGTATTTT. Translating it yields CASSELAASTDTQYF.

The rearrangement uses TRBV15 and TRBJ2-5, with 10 bases fitting TRBD2. Germline V lookup: CDR1 LNHNV, CDR2 YYDKDF (reference sequence). The CDR3 sequence is 15 residues long. Germline trimming cut 5 bases from V and 7 bases from J; bases unmatched to any gene: 10. CDR3 amino acids: CATSGPDSGGSTQYF. The DNA for the CDR3 is TGTGCCACCAGCGGACCTGATAGCGGGGGGTCGACCCAGTACTTC.

This clone was counted a few times. This chain's CDR3 is CASSLRAAGNTEAFF. DNA for the CDR3: TGTGCCAGCAGCTTGAGGGCGGCGGGGAACACTGAAGCTTTCTTT. V usage is TRBV7-9 and J usage is TRBJ1-1, with D unresolved. This CDR3 contains 15 residues. CDR1 is SEHNR and CDR2 is FQNEAQ in the germline V gene (reference sequence). V lost 3 bases and J 1 base, leaving 12 bases between the germline ends. Variable domain in full (rest from reference TRBV7-9 and TRBJ1-1): DTGVSQNPRHKITKRGQNVTFRCDPISEHNRLYWYRQTLGQGPEFLTYFQNEAQLEKSRLLSDRFSAERPKGSFSTLEIQRTEQGDSAMYLCASSLRAAGNTEAFFGQGTRLTVV.

V usage is TRBV7-2 and J usage is TRBJ1-1; D is undetermined. V was cut by 4 bases and J by 0 bases, with 18 bases left in between. Germline CDR1 reads SGHTA; CDR2 reads FQGNSA. The CDR3 covers 17 residues. The CDR3 DNA follows: TGTGCCAGCAGCTACTTCCCGCGGGGAGGTATGAACACTGAAGCTTTCTTT. It encodes CASSYFPRGGMNTEAFF.

The rearrangement links TRBV10-3 to TRBJ1-6; TRBD1 is a possible D gene (6 bases). The length of the CDR3 is 13 residues. The V gene lost 10 bases and the J gene lost 7 bases, with 14 bases spanning the gap. From germline, CDR1 is ENHRY and CDR2 SYGVKD. The CDR3 DNA is TGTGCCACTCGGACAGAGGCGAATTCACCCCTCCACTTT. As protein: CATRTEANSPLHF.

V gene TRBV4-3 combines with J gene TRBJ2-5, with D unclear. The closer fit of TRBJ2-7 to the DNA end suggests the J call may be wrong. The CDR3 is 13 residues long. Looked up from germline, CDR1 is LGHNA and CDR2 is YSLEER. The CDR3 region has the DNA TGCGCCAGCAGCCTTAGGAGATCCTACGAGCAGTACTTC. Its protein is CASSLRRSYEQYF.

This clone came up once. The chain joins TRBV21-1 to TRBJ2-1; TRBD2 was called by the table and not checked on the DNA. TRBV21-1 represents a pseudogene. This CDR3 is 19 amino acids long. The CDR3 region has the DNA TGTGCCAGCAGCACGGGACTAGCGGGGGGGACTAGGGCCTACAATGAGCAGTTCTTC. This sequence encodes CASSTGLAGGTRAYNEQFF.

This sequence joins TRBV6-6 and TRBJ1-2; TRBD1 matches 7 bases. The CDR3 loop spans 15 amino acids. The trim removed 6 bases at V and 7 bases at J, leaving 14 bases unmatched. From germline, CDR1 is MNHNY and CDR2 SVGAGI (reference sequence). The CDR3, as DNA: TGTGCCAGCAGATCTTCCGCAGGGGGGACGAGTGGCTACACCTTC. As protein: CASRSSAGGTSGYTF.

The chain recombines TRBV19 with TRBJ1-2; 7 bases agree with TRBD1. Germline lookup yields CDR1 LNHDA and CDR2 SQIVND (reference sequence). V was pared by 6 bases and J by 4 bases, with 8 bases of the junction left unmatched. The length of the CDR3 is 14 residues. This CDR3 reads CASSQRTGPYGYTF. CDR3 in DNA: TGTGCCAGTAGCCAACGGACAGGCCCCTATGGCTACACCTTC.

The chain recombines TRBV6-1 with TRBJ2-6; 7 bases are shared with TRBD1. Germline V gene lookup returns CDR1 MNHNS and CDR2 SASEGT. The V segment lost 4 bases and the J segment 0 bases; nucleotides outside the gene matches: 0. CDR3 length equals 15 residues. The CDR3 region is CASSGQGSGANVLTF. DNA of the CDR3: TGTGCCAGCAGTGGACAGGGCTCTGGGGCCAACGTCCTGACTTTC.

The chain couples TRBV5-1 to TRBJ2-7; D gene uncertain. The germline V gene has CDR1 SGHRS and CDR2 YFSETQ. Trimming left V 3 bases short and J 2 bases short, with 6 bases between. The CDR3 extends over 12 amino acids. The CDR3 DNA reads as TGCGCCAGCAGCTCTATAACCTACGAGCAGTACTTC. Its translation: CASSSITYEQYF.

The rearrangement uses TRBV19 and TRBJ2-5, with 10 bases aligning to TRBD1. The end of the DNA is better explained by TRBJ2-7, so the J call may be wrong. The germline CDR1 and CDR2 sequences are LNHDA and SQIVND (reference sequence). The CDR3 totals 15 residues. Written as DNA, the CDR3 is TGTGCCAGTAGCATCCCGGGACAGGGGACCTACGAGCAGTACTTC. This gives the protein CASSIPGQGTYEQYF.

J is TRBJ2-7 and V is TRBV30; no definite D call. Trimming removed 2 bases from V and 4 bases from J, with 12 bases in between. This CDR3 contains 13 residues. The germline V gene encodes CDR1 GTSNPN and CDR2 SVGIG (reference sequence). The CDR3 DNA reads as TGTGCCTGGAGTAAGAAGAGGAGTTACGAGCAGTACTTC. Amino acids: CAWSKKRSYEQYF.

This chain joins TRBV6-6 and TRBJ2-7; 8 bases line up with TRBD2. This CDR3 contains 15 residues. Germline CDR1 reads MNHNY; CDR2 reads SVGAGI (reference sequence). Unmatched junction bases numbered 9, after V lost 4 bases and J lost 4 bases. The CDR3 DNA reads as TGTGCCAGCAGTTCTGGGAGCGGGAGCTCGTACGAGCAGTACTTC. Protein: CASSSGSGSSYEQYF.

This clone is a singleton in its sample. V gene TRBV19 combines with J gene TRBJ2-7; perhaps TRBD1 as D (5 bases). Germline CDR1 reads LNHDA; CDR2 reads SQIVND (reference sequence). The V end lost 3 bases, the J end lost 7 bases, and 10 bases lay between the germline ends. There are 12 residues in the CDR3. CDR3 nucleotide sequence: TGTGCCAGTAGTATTCAGGGCCGAGAGCAGTACTTC. This translates into CASSIQGREQYF.

V gene TRBV7-2 combines with J gene TRBJ1-1; TRBD1 aligns across 10 bases. Per the germline V gene, CDR1 is SGHTA and CDR2 is FQGNSA. Trimming cost V 4 bases and J 11 bases; bases outside gene matches: 13. The CDR3 covers 15 residues. The CDR3 DNA reads as TGTGCCAGCAGCTCTAGGGGGCCCTCGGGACAGGGGGCTTTCTTT. Amino acids: CASSSRGPSGQGAFF. The full variable domain, rest sourced from reference TRBV7-2 and TRBJ1-1, is GAGVSQSPSNKVTEKGKDVELRCDPISGHTALYWYRQSLGQGLEFLIYFQGNSAPDKSGLPSDRFSAERTGGSVSTLTIQRTQQEDSAVYLCASSSRGPSGQGAFFGQGTRLTVV.

The sample holds a few counts of this clone. This sequence joins TRBV7-3 and TRBJ1-5; 8 positions agree with TRBD1. Germline loops: CDR1 SGHTA, CDR2 FQGTGA. This CDR3 has 10 residues. In DNA form, the CDR3 reads TGTGAGACAGGGGATCAGCCCCAGCATTTT. It is translated as CETGDQPQHF. Full variable domain (missing parts from reference TRBV7-3 and TRBJ1-5): GAGVSQTPSNKVTEKGKYVELRCDPISGHTALYWYRQSLGQGPEFLIYFQGTGAADDSGLPNDRFFAVRPEGSVSTLKIQRTERGDSAVYLCETGDQPQHFGDGTRLSIL.